Listed here are 31 T cell receptor beta chains from one sample, sequenced in a study of chemoradiotherapy in HPV16-positive cancers. TCRdb's copy holds only in-frame clones and misses some; the assay was immunoSEQ multiplex PCR. In the table there are approximately 27,000 clones, over 65% of which are singletons. The sequenced sample was blood, obtained from a patient who underwent chemoradiotherapy. Receptors were obtained from a human donor with HPV-associated anogenital cancer.

The V gene is TRBV5-1, the J gene TRBJ2-2; 7 bases are a match to TRBD2. J was trimmed by 3 bases and V by 6 bases; bases with no gene match: 8. This CDR3 spans 15 amino acids. CDR1 and CDR2 (germline): SGHRS, YFSETQ. The CDR3 bases are TGCGCCAGCACTTTTGGCGGGGGAGACACCGGGGAGCTGTTTTTT. Encoded protein: CASTFGGGDTGELFF.

The gene calls are TRBV29-1 and TRBJ2-1, with 8 bases matching TRBD1. The CDR3 length is 13 residues. Germline assignment: CDR1 SQVTM and CDR2 ANQGSEA. The junction had 7 bases not matched to a gene; V was cut back by 3 bases and J by 9 bases. The CDR3 spells CSVDFAGGLEQFF. The CDR3 nucleotides read TGCAGCGTTGATTTTGCAGGGGGCCTTGAGCAGTTCTTC.

There are a few counts of this clone. This CDR3 is CASSLGTWGGRNNEQFF. CDR3 in DNA: TGTGCCAGCAGCTTAGGTACTTGGGGGGGCCGCAACAATGAGCAGTTCTTC. This chain connects TRBV7-9 to TRBJ2-1, with D possibly TRBD2 on 7 matching bases. Trimming left V 1 base short and J 5 bases short, with 18 bases between. Germline V gene data show CDR1 as SEHNR and CDR2 as FQNEAQ (reference sequence). The CDR3 consists of 17 residues.

The chain joins TRBV20-1 to TRBJ1-2; D gene uncertain. CDR3 size: 11 residues. Germline values: CDR1 DFQATT, CDR2 SNEGSKA (reference sequence). Trimming stripped 1 base from V and 6 bases from J, with 6 bases between. The CDR3 coding sequence is TGCAGTGCTAGAGTCCAGAATGGCTACACCTTC. This codes for CSARVQNGYTF.

The chain carries TRBV6-5 and TRBJ1-6; the match to TRBD1 covers 8 bases. The CDR3 contains 15 residues. V dropped 5 bases and J dropped 9; count of bases not matched to a gene: 9. Germline V CDR1 and CDR2: MNHEY, SVGAGI. CDR3 region: CASSVQGDLTSPLHF. The CDR3 nucleotides read TGTGCCAGCAGTGTACAGGGGGACCTAACTTCACCCCTCCACTTT.

The chain is built from TRBV19 and TRBJ1-5; D ambiguous. In germline, CDR1 is LNHDA, CDR2 SQIVND (reference sequence). The CDR3 runs 16 residues. Trimming took 1 base from V and 4 from J, leaving 14 bases between them. In DNA, the CDR3 is TGTGCCAGTAGTATAGGGGAGGGAAGGCAAAATCAGCCCCAGCATTTT. Protein product: CASSIGEGRQNQPQHF.

Written as DNA, the CDR3 is TGTGCCAGCAGTCTAAGCATGAACACTGAAGCTTTCTTT. This translates into CASSLSMNTEAFF. This rearrangement joins TRBV27 to TRBJ1-1, with D unclear. This CDR3 region has 13 residues. V lost 5 bases to trimming and J lost 0 bases, with 7 bases between them. Germline V gives CDR1 MNHEY, CDR2 SMNVEV (reference sequence).

V usage is TRBV10-3 and J usage is TRBJ2-3; the D gene is possibly TRBD1 (6 bases). Trimming removed 8 bases from V and 0 bases from J, with 15 bases in between. The CDR3 has 15 residues. Germline CDR1 is ENHRY and CDR2 is SYGVKD. This CDR3 reads CAISLGTLSTDTQYF. CDR3 DNA sequence: TGTGCCATCTCGCTGGGGACACTTAGCACAGATACGCAGTATTTT.

The V gene is TRBV6-5, the J gene TRBJ2-3, with 10 nucleotides matching TRBD1. Germline trimming cut 8 bases from V and 4 bases from J; bases unmatched to any gene: 3. Germline V lookup: CDR1 MNHEY, CDR2 SVGAGI. The CDR3 totals 13 residues. CDR3 sequence reads: CASGDRGPDTQYF. The CDR3 DNA sequence: TGTGCCAGCGGCGACAGGGGGCCAGATACGCAGTATTTT.

The rearrangement links TRBV6-1 to TRBJ2-3, with TRBD2 matching over 8 bases. J was trimmed by 0 bases and V by 5 bases; bases with no gene match: 1. The CDR3 is 14 amino acids. From germline, CDR1 is MNHNS and CDR2 SASEGT. CDR3 nucleotides: TGTGCCAGCAGTCGACTAGCGAGCACAGATACGCAGTATTTT. This encodes CASSRLASTDTQYF.

The chain has TRBV2 and TRBJ2-2; D might be TRBD1 (6 bases). CDR1 SNHLY and CDR2 FYNNEI come from the germline V gene. V was shortened by 6 bases and J by 0 bases, with 14 bases between the two germline ends. CDR3 size: 16 residues. For the CDR3, the DNA is TGTGCCAGCAGGAAAGAACAGGGTACGAACACCGGGGAGCTGTTTTTT. Its translation: CASRKEQGTNTGELFF.

This clone came up a few times. The chain combines TRBV9 with TRBJ1-1; no reliable D call. Deletions cut 0 bases from V and 6 bases from J, with 9 bases between. This CDR3 comprises 13 residues. The germline CDR1 and CDR2 sequences are SGDLS and YYNGEE. CDR3 in amino acids: CASSVVGAAEAFF. The DNA for the CDR3 is TGTGCCAGCAGCGTAGTAGGTGCCGCTGAAGCTTTCTTT.

The chain carries TRBV10-1 and TRBJ2-7; 9 bases agree with TRBD2. The trim removed 6 bases at V and 2 bases at J, leaving 5 bases unmatched. CDR3 size: 14 residues. Germline loops: CDR1 WNHNN, CDR2 SYGVQD (reference sequence). This CDR3 reads CASRRSGGPYEQYF. The CDR3 bases are TGCGCCAGCAGACGAAGCGGGGGGCCCTACGAGCAGTACTTC.

V gene TRBV27 combines with J gene TRBJ1-2, with a possible D match to TRBD1 (6 bases). CDR3 size: 14 residues. Trimming shortened V by 6 bases and J by 8 bases, and 19 bases separated the two germline ends. CDR1 MNHEY and CDR2 SMNVEV come from the germline V gene (reference sequence). This CDR3 reads CASRSLGQGWGYTF. CDR3 in DNA: TGTGCCAGCAGATCCCTGGGGCAGGGGTGGGGCTACACCTTC.

This clone has a handful of counts. The chain joins TRBV12-5 to TRBJ1-1, with D maybe TRBD1 (6 bases). Germline lookup yields CDR1 LGHNT and CDR2 FRNRAP. The V end was cut by 3 bases, the J end by 5 bases, with 10 bases between. CDR3 length: 13 residues. The CDR3: CASGLQGSTEAFF. The CDR3 DNA reads TGTGCTAGTGGTTTACAGGGATCGACTGAAGCTTTCTTT.

V usage is TRBV5-1 and J usage is TRBJ1-6; D remains unclear. In germline, CDR1 is SGHRS, CDR2 YFSETQ. Trimming left V 0 bases short and J 2 bases short, with 6 bases between. This CDR3 comprises 15 residues. The CDR3 bases are TGCGCCAGCAGCTTGGAGGGTGCCTATAATTCACCCCTCCACTTT. Translating it yields CASSLEGAYNSPLHF.

The CDR3 sequence is CASSLVSGDGYTF. For the CDR3, the DNA is TGCGCCAGCAGCTTGGTATCAGGGGATGGCTACACCTTC. The chain employs TRBV5-1 and TRBJ1-2; perhaps TRBD1 as D (6 bases). Looked up from germline, CDR1 is SGHRS and CDR2 is YFSETQ. The CDR3 runs 13 residues. Trimming pared 0 bases from V and 6 bases from J, leaving 9 bases between.

The V call is TRBV4-1, the J call TRBJ1-3, with D tentatively TRBD1 (6 bases). The CDR3 sequence is 19 residues long. The ends were cut back, 0 bases at V and 0 bases at J, with 18 bases in the middle. Germline V CDR1 and CDR2: MGHRA, YSYEKL. CDR3 in DNA: TGCGCCAGCAGCCAAGATCCCCGCAGGGGACTCTCCTCTGGAAACACCATATATTTT. The encoded protein is CASSQDPRRGLSSGNTIYF.

The J gene is TRBJ1-2, the V gene TRBV28; D uncertain. V dropped 8 bases and J dropped 4 bases, with 23 bases sitting between them. Germline-derived CDR1 and CDR2 are MDHEN and SYDVKM. This CDR3 is 16 amino acids long. This CDR3 reads CASADQWALNLYGYTF. In nucleotides, the CDR3 is TGTGCCAGCGCGGATCAGTGGGCGCTAAACCTCTATGGCTACACCTTC.

The J gene is TRBJ2-5, the V gene TRBV10-3; D remains ambiguous. The germline gives CDR1 ENHRY, CDR2 SYGVKD. The V gene lost 4 bases and the J gene lost 4 bases, with 16 bases spanning the gap. The length of the CDR3 is 15 residues. The CDR3 DNA is TGTGCCATCAGTGTTCAGCACTCGAAACCAGAGACCCAGTACTTC. Protein: CAISVQHSKPETQYF.

This sequence joins TRBV7-2 and TRBJ1-1; D may be TRBD1 (5 bases). Germline-derived CDR1 and CDR2 are SGHTA and FQGNSA. The CDR3 loop spans 15 amino acids. V was shortened by 2 bases and J by 1 base, with 11 bases between the two germline ends. Here the CDR3 DNA reads TGTGCCAGCAGCTTACCGGCGGGGGGGAACACTGAAGCTTTCTTT. Encoded protein: CASSLPAGGNTEAFF.

The rearrangement uses TRBV7-2 and TRBJ2-3, with D unclear. Germline lookup yields CDR1 SGHTA and CDR2 FQGNSA. The CDR3 length is 15 residues. Trimming stripped 5 bases from V and 0 bases from J, with 12 bases between. The CDR3 DNA reads as TGTGCCAGCAGCGTCTCTCTGGGTAGCACAGATACGCAGTATTTT. Translated, it gives CASSVSLGSTDTQYF.

The table lists this clone with a few counts. The gene calls are TRBV5-8 and TRBJ1-2; possible D gene TRBD1, 5 bases. In germline, CDR1 is SGHTS, CDR2 YDEGEE. V lost 4 bases to trimming and J lost 4 bases, with 14 bases between them. The CDR3 runs 14 residues. The CDR3, as DNA: TGTGCCAGCAGCCATAGACCGGGACGCTATGGCTACACCTTC. Translation: CASSHRPGRYGYTF. Full variable domain (missing parts from reference TRBV5-8 and TRBJ1-2): EAGVTQSPTHLIKTRGQQATLRCSPISGHTSVYWYQQALGLGLQFLLWYDEGEERNRGNFPPRFSGRQFPNYSSELNVNALELEDSALYLCASSHRPGRYGYTFGSGTRLTVV.

The gene calls are TRBV4-2 and TRBJ2-1, with D uncertain. This CDR3 has 16 residues. Per the germline V gene, CDR1 is LGHNA and CDR2 is YNFKEQ. V lost 1 base, J lost 5 bases, and 15 bases lay in between. CDR3 region: CASSQGLKTSNNEQFF. CDR3 sequence (DNA): TGTGCCAGCAGCCAAGGGCTCAAAACATCCAACAATGAGCAGTTCTTC.

J is TRBJ1-2 and V is TRBV5-6; 10 bases agree with TRBD1. Germline V gives CDR1 SGHDT, CDR2 YYEEEE. J lost 4 bases, V lost 4 bases, and 10 bases had no gene match. The CDR3 runs to 16 residues. The CDR3 sequence: CASSPNRDRGSYGYTF. In DNA form, the CDR3 reads TGTGCCAGCAGCCCCAACCGGGACAGGGGAAGCTATGGCTACACCTTC. Complete variable domain (other parts from reference TRBV5-6 and TRBJ1-2): DAGVTQSPTHLIKTRGQQVTLRCSPKSGHDTVSWYQQALGQGPQFIFQYYEEEERQRGNFPDRFSGHQFPNYSSELNVNALLLGDSALYLCASSPNRDRGSYGYTFGSGTRLTVV.

This sequence joins TRBV7-6 and TRBJ2-1, with D possibly matching TRBD2 (6 bases). The CDR3 totals 14 residues. V lost 4 bases and J 6 bases, leaving 13 bases between the germline ends. CDR1 is SGHVS, CDR2 FNYEAQ, per germline. This CDR3 is CASSSWGVGNEQFF. DNA for the CDR3: TGTGCCAGCAGCTCCTGGGGGGTAGGCAATGAGCAGTTCTTC.

The chain has TRBV5-6 and TRBJ2-7, with 10 bases fitting TRBD2. The germline V gene has CDR1 SGHDT and CDR2 YYEEEE. V lost 4 bases, J lost 6 bases, and 7 bases stayed unmatched. The CDR3 extends over 14 amino acids. The CDR3, as DNA: TGTGCCAGCAGCAAAAGCGGGGGGGCGCTCGAGCAGTACGTC. It yields the protein CASSKSGGALEQYV.

This clone turned up a few times. This chain uses TRBV5-1 with TRBJ1-2; D not certain. The germline gives CDR1 SGHRS, CDR2 YFSETQ. Trimming took 4 bases from V and 2 from J, leaving 9 bases between them. The CDR3 has 13 residues. CDR3 residues: CASSPDGNYGYTF. DNA of the CDR3: TGCGCCAGCAGCCCGGACGGAAACTATGGCTACACCTTC.

The chain employs TRBV7-6 and TRBJ2-2; D perhaps matches TRBD1 (6 bases). V gave up 5 bases and J gave up 7 bases, with 17 bases separating them. There are 15 residues in the CDR3. Germline lookup yields CDR1 SGHVS and CDR2 FNYEAQ. The CDR3 is CASSLTGISGGELFF. CDR3 bases: TGTGCCAGCAGCCTAACAGGGATTTCCGGCGGGGAGCTGTTTTTT.

The chain combines TRBV6-1 with TRBJ2-1; 7 bases agree with TRBD1. Germline CDR1 reads MNHNS; CDR2 reads SASEGT. Germline trimming cut 4 bases from V and 0 bases from J; bases unmatched to any gene: 9. The CDR3 spans 17 residues. CDR3 in amino acids: CASSGLRQGRSYNEQFF. DNA of the CDR3: TGTGCCAGCAGTGGGTTAAGACAGGGACGCTCCTACAATGAGCAGTTCTTC.

The chain is built from TRBV6-5 and TRBJ1-1; 7 bases map to TRBD1. Germline CDR1 MNHEY, CDR2 SVGAGI. Germline trimming cut 6 bases from V and 4 bases from J; bases unmatched to any gene: 8. This CDR3 is built from 14 residues. In DNA form, the CDR3 reads TGTGCCAGCAGCCCCGGGACAGTGGCCACTGAAGCTTTCTTT. Translation gives CASSPGTVATEAFF.